Presented here are 10 T cell receptor beta chains from one specimen sequenced in a study of cytomegalovirus exposure and HLA in healthy donors. 60 Vbeta and 13 Jbeta primers were used in PCR. This table comes from immunoSEQ multiplex PCR, and its TCRdb copy is limited to in-frame clones, with some not included. Among some 71,000 clones, roughly 67% were seen once, and the ten largest hold 6.5% to 8%. The specimen sequenced was PBMCs. These receptors all come from a man aged 35-49 years in good health and CMV-seropositive.

The chain recombines TRBV30 with TRBJ1-1; no firm D call. The germline gives CDR1 GTSNPN, CDR2 SVGIG (reference sequence). The V end lost 0 bases, the J end lost 5 bases, and 10 bases lay between the germline ends. This CDR3 has 13 amino acids. The CDR3 region is CAWSVNGRTEAFF. CDR3 DNA: TGTGCCTGGAGTGTAAACGGTAGAACTGAAGCTTTCTTT.

The count of this clone is one. The chain is built from TRBV28 and TRBJ2-4, with D perhaps TRBD1 (5 bases). This CDR3 comprises 15 residues. V was clipped by 9 bases and J by 1 base, with 16 bases between them. CDR1 is MDHEN, CDR2 SYDVKM, per germline. CDR3 region: CASQGQTLAKNIQYF. The CDR3 nucleotides read TGTGCCAGTCAGGGCCAGACCTTGGCCAAAAACATTCAGTACTTC.

The chain joins TRBV5-4 to TRBJ1-2; TRBD1 might be the D (5 bases). CDR1 SGHNT and CDR2 YYREEE come from the germline V gene (reference sequence). V was shortened by 2 bases and J by 2 bases, with 10 bases between the two germline ends. The CDR3 contains 14 residues. The CDR3 region is CASSFSAGNYGYTF. CDR3 in DNA: TGTGCCAGCAGCTTCAGCGCAGGGAACTATGGCTACACCTTC.

This clone was recorded a few times. CDR3 bases: TGCGCCAGCAGGCAAGCCCAGGGGGCCAGAGAGACCCAGTACTTC. Translation gives CASRQAQGARETQYF. The chain is built from TRBV10-1 and TRBJ2-5, with 8 bases matching TRBD1. With V trimmed by 6 bases and J by 4 bases, 10 bases remained unmatched. The CDR3 consists of 15 residues. Germline V CDR1 and CDR2: WNHNN, SYGVQD (reference sequence).

This clone rates as medium-sized. V usage is TRBV30 and J usage is TRBJ1-1; 7 nucleotides line up with TRBD1. CDR1 and CDR2 (germline): GTSNPN, SVGIG (reference sequence). This CDR3 spans 14 amino acids. Trimming removed 4 bases from V and 5 bases from J; junction bases left unmatched: 10. The CDR3 region has the DNA TGTGCCTGGAACAGGAATCAGGGGGGAACTGAAGCTTTCTTT. Amino acids: CAWNRNQGGTEAFF.

The J gene is TRBJ2-7, the V gene TRBV29-1; maybe TRBD2 (5 bases). Trimming took off 3 bases at V and 0 bases at J, with 12 bases between the two ends. This CDR3 is built from 14 residues. The germline CDR1 and CDR2 sequences are SQVTM and ANQGSEA. The CDR3 is CSVDGGPSSYEQYF. The DNA for the CDR3 is TGCAGCGTTGACGGCGGGCCTAGCTCCTACGAGCAGTACTTC.

This sequence joins TRBV5-1 and TRBJ2-5; tentatively, D is TRBD1 (6 bases). The ends were cut back, 3 bases at V and 1 base at J, with 10 bases in the middle. The CDR3 is 14 residues long. CDR1 and CDR2 from the germline V gene are SGHRS and YFSETQ. CDR3 in DNA: TGCGCCAGCAGCTGGGGGCAGGCCCAAGAGACCCAGTACTTC. It encodes CASSWGQAQETQYF. The full variable domain, its missing parts supplied by reference TRBV5-1 and TRBJ2-5, is KAGVTQTPRYLIKTRGQQVTLSCSPISGHRSVSWYQQTPGQGLQFLFEYFSETQRNKGNFPGRFSGRQFSNSRSEMNVSTLELGDSALYLCASSWGQAQETQYFGPGTRLLVL.

This clone was seen a handful of times. V is TRBV5-1 and J is TRBJ2-3; a weak D match, TRBD1 (5 bases). Trimming pared 5 bases from V and 4 bases from J, leaving 11 bases between. The CDR3 extends over 13 amino acids. Per germline, CDR1 SGHRS and CDR2 YFSETQ. The CDR3 loop reads CASSPQGADTQYF. The CDR3 DNA is TGCGCCAGCAGTCCTCAGGGCGCAGATACGCAGTATTTT. The whole variable domain, remainder taken from reference TRBV5-1 and TRBJ2-3, is KAGVTQTPRYLIKTRGQQVTLSCSPISGHRSVSWYQQTPGQGLQFLFEYFSETQRNKGNFPGRFSGRQFSNSRSEMNVSTLELGDSALYLCASSPQGADTQYFGPGTRLTVL.

The chain joins TRBV6-6 to TRBJ1-4; 9 bases agree with TRBD1. The CDR3 length is 16 residues. CDR1 and CDR2 from the germline V gene are MNHNY and SVGAGI (reference sequence). V trimming: 4 bases; J trimming: 8 bases; junction bases outside the gene matches: 11. CDR3 amino acids: CASSSPTGTGNEKLFF. CDR3 in DNA: TGTGCCAGCAGTTCCCCTACCGGGACAGGGAACGAAAAACTGTTTTTT.

This rearrangement joins TRBV27 to TRBJ1-1; D gene uncertain. Looked up from germline, CDR1 is MNHEY and CDR2 is SMNVEV (reference sequence). The CDR3 runs 13 residues. V lost 4 bases and J 5 bases, leaving 11 bases between the germline ends. The DNA of the CDR3 is TGTGCCAGCAGTTCGTGGGCCGGTACTGAAGCTTTCTTT. Translation: CASSSWAGTEAFF.